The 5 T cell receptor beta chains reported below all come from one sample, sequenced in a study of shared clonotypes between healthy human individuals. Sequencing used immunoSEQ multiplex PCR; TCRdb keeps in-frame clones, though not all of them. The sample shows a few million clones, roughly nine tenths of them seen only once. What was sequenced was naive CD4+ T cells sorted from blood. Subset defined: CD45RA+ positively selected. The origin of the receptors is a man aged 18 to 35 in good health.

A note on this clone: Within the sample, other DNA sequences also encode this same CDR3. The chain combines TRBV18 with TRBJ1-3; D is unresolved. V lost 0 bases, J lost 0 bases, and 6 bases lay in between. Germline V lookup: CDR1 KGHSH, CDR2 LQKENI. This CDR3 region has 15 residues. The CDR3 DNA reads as TGTGCCAGCTCACCACCGGCCTCCTCTGGAAACACCATATATTTT. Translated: CASSPPASSGNTIYF. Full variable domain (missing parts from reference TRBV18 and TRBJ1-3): NAGVMQNPRHLVRRRGQEARLRCSPMKGHSHVYWYRQLPEEGLKFMVYLQKENIIDESGMPKERFSAEFPKEGPSILRIQQVVRGDSAAYFCASSPPASSGNTIYFGEGSWLTVV.

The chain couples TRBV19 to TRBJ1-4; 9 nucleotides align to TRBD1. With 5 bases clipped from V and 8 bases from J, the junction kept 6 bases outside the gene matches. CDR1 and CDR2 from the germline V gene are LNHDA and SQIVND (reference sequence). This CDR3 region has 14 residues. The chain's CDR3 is CASSPQGAGEKLFF. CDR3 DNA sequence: TGTGCCAGTAGTCCACAGGGGGCTGGAGAAAAACTGTTTTTT.

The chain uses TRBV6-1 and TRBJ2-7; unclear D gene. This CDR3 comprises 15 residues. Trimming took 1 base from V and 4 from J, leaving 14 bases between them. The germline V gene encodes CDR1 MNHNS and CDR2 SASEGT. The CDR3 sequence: CASSEESLKIYEQYF. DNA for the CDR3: TGTGCCAGCAGTGAAGAATCCCTAAAAATTTACGAGCAGTACTTC.

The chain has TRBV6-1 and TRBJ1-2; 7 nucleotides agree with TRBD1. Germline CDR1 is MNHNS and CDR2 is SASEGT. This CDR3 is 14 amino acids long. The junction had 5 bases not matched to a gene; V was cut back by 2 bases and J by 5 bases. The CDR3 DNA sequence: TGTGCCAGCAGTGAACAAGGCAGGGGGTATGGCTACACCTTC. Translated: CASSEQGRGYGYTF.

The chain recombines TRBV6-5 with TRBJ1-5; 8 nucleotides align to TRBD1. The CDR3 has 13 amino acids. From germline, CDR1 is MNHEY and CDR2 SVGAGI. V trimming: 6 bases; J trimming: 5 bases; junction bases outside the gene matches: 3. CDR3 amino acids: CASSRGQDQPQHF. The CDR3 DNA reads TGTGCCAGCAGCAGGGGGCAGGATCAGCCCCAGCATTTT.